This T cell receptor beta chain derives from a study of cytomegalovirus exposure and HLA in healthy donors. Study information: Counted in an early data release were roughly 87 million unique TCRs from HLA-typed donors.

In this sample, this clone turned up a few times. Its specificity is not known. The study ran its PCR with 60 Vbeta and 13 Jbeta primers. Clones were read by immunoSEQ multiplex PCR, and TCRdb kept only the in-frame ones, dropping some. The sample lists some 100,000 clones; approximately 80% were seen once. The study's findings and limits: In a later analysis, HLA-C alleles had the fewest associated TCRs, DRB1 alleles the most. Researchers catalogued 150 or so TCR beta chains as cytomegalovirus-associated.

This receptor was obtained from a man aged 40-49 years in good health and CMV-seropositive. Sequencing was carried out using PBMCs.

CDR3 residues: CASSQLRDRQYF. In DNA form, the CDR3 reads TGTGCCAGCAGCCAGCTAAGGGACAGGCAGTATTTT. The rearrangement joins TRBV14 to TRBJ2-3; TRBD1 agrees at 7 bases. With V trimmed by 3 bases and J by 11 bases, 5 bases remained unmatched. The CDR3 is 12 amino acids. Germline-derived CDR1 and CDR2 are SGHDN and FVKESK.